This T cell receptor beta chain is from a study of blood T cell repertoires in COVID-19. Turning to the study itself: Samples of COVID-19 (acute and convalescent) were obtained from the United States, Italy and Spain. T cells, B-cell-depleted T cells, or PBMCs supplied cDNA or gDNA.

The germline V gene has CDR1 MNHNY and CDR2 SVGAGI (reference sequence). V lost 4 bases, J lost 4 bases, and 5 bases lay in between. This CDR3 is built from 11 residues. Original handling: Using reference gene primer amplification, nucleated cell counts were estimated. Sequencing used immunoSEQ multiplex PCR; TCRdb keeps in-frame clones, though not all of them. V and J calls and clone size come straight from that table; D and trimming were deduced from the DNA. The sample has thousands of clones, approximately 87% seen once. Sample: peripheral blood. The chain recombines TRBV6-6 with TRBJ2-7; the D is unclear. This TCR was recovered from a human donor in a cohort sampled during active COVID-19. In nucleotides, the CDR3 is TGTGCCAGCAGTTTGACATACGAGCAGTACTTC. Amino acids: CASSLTYEQYF.